One sample yielded the 16 T cell receptor beta chains listed below, sequenced in a study of OX40 agonist ivuxolimab in advanced cancers. The method was immunoSEQ multiplex PCR; TCRdb's version includes in-frame clones alone and lacks a portion of them. This sample yields just over 90,000 clones, of which roughly 90% are seen a single time; about 3% belongs to the top ten. The starting material was CD4+ or CD8+ T cells sorted from blood, obtained in a trial of the OX40 agonist ivuxolimab. Receptors originate from an adult with an advanced solid tumor such as melanoma, head and neck, liver or kidney cancer.

The genes are TRBV27 and TRBJ2-7; D may be TRBD1 or TRBD2 (7 bases each). The CDR3 loop spans 13 amino acids. Trimming took off 10 bases at V and 2 bases at J, with 15 bases between the two ends. In germline, CDR1 is MNHEY, CDR2 SMNVEV (reference sequence). This chain's CDR3 is CATRGGTAYEQYF. The CDR3 DNA follows: TGTGCCACGAGGGGGGGGACAGCCTACGAGCAGTACTTC.

This clone is a singleton in its sample. The rearrangement links TRBV6-5 to TRBJ2-5; D gene uncertain. Germline values: CDR1 MNHEY, CDR2 SVGAGI. Trimming took 2 bases from V and 3 from J, leaving 7 bases between them. The CDR3 totals 13 residues. This CDR3 is CASSYGDEETQYF. The CDR3 DNA follows: TGTGCCAGCAGTTACGGGGATGAAGAGACCCAGTACTTC.

The V and J genes are TRBV6-5 and TRBJ2-5; the D is unclear. There are 12 residues in the CDR3. Germline V gene lookup returns CDR1 MNHEY and CDR2 SVGAGI. V lost 8 bases and J 2 bases, leaving 9 bases between the germline ends. The DNA for the CDR3 is TGTGCCAGCGGGGTGGGGCAAGAGACCCAGTACTTC. As protein: CASGVGQETQYF.

This clone appeared once. In DNA, the CDR3 is TGTGCCAGCAGCCAGGGGCCGGGAGGCATGAGTGAGACCCAGTACTTC. Protein sequence: CASSQGPGGMSETQYF. The gene calls are TRBV7-8 and TRBJ2-5, with D tentatively TRBD2 (7 bases). Trimming left V 5 bases short and J 5 bases short, with 21 bases between. This CDR3 is 16 amino acids long. The germline gives CDR1 SGHVS, CDR2 FQNEAQ. Full variable domain (outside the CDR3, taken from reference TRBV7-8 and TRBJ2-5): GAGVSQSPRYKVAKRGQDVALRCDPISGHVSLFWYQQALGQGPEFLTYFQNEAQLDKSGLPSDRFFAERPEGSVSTLKIQRTQQEDSAVYLCASSQGPGGMSETQYFGPGTRLLVL.

This rearrangement joins TRBV19 to TRBJ1-2; a weak D match, TRBD1 (6 bases). CDR1 LNHDA and CDR2 SQIVND come from the germline V gene (reference sequence). The CDR3 is 14 amino acids. The germline V and J ends were trimmed by 3 bases and 0 bases, with 8 bases remaining between them. CDR3 nucleotide sequence: TGTGCCAGTAGTATGGGGGACACTAACTATGGCTACACCTTC. Amino acid sequence: CASSMGDTNYGYTF.

The DNA of the CDR3 is TGTGCCAGCAGCGTAGGGTCTAGCGGGGGGTACAATGAGCAGTTCTTC. Its translation: CASSVGSSGGYNEQFF. This chain connects TRBV9 to TRBJ2-1; 11 nucleotides line up with TRBD2. There are 16 residues in the CDR3. Germline trimming cut 0 bases from V and 4 bases from J; bases unmatched to any gene: 3. Per germline, CDR1 SGDLS and CDR2 YYNGEE.

The genes are TRBV21-1 and TRBJ2-7; no check of the table's D call, TRBD1, against the DNA was made. TRBV21-1 is classified as a pseudogene. The CDR3 is made up of 15 amino acids. CDR3 in amino acids: CASTETNGQGYEQYF. CDR3 in DNA: TGTGCCAGCACCGAAACGAATGGACAGGGCTACGAGCAGTACTTC.

This clone has more than one count but fewer than ten. V is TRBV2 and J is TRBJ1-1; 8 nucleotides line up with TRBD1. The germline gives CDR1 SNHLY, CDR2 FYNNEI. V dropped 8 bases and J dropped 13; count of bases not matched to a gene: 9. This CDR3 has 11 residues. In DNA, the CDR3 is TGTGCCAGCGTGGGGACAGGAGTGATTTTCTTT. Translated: CASVGTGVIFF. Based on the CDR3 plus reference TRBV2 and TRBJ1-1, the full variable domain is EPEVTQTPSHQVTQMGQEVILRCVPISNHLYFYWYRQILGQKVEFLVSFYNNEISEKSEIFDDQFSVERPDGSNFTLKIRSTKLEDSAMYFCASVGTGVIFFGQGTRLTVV.

The chain has TRBV19 and TRBJ2-1; D is undetermined. The CDR3 has 12 amino acids. Trimming cost V 2 bases and J 6 bases, with 5 bases left between them. Germline CDR1 LNHDA, CDR2 SQIVND (reference sequence). CDR3: CASSIYSNEQFF. CDR3 in DNA: TGTGCCAGTAGTATATACAGCAATGAGCAGTTCTTC.

V and J are TRBV27 and TRBJ2-2; 8 bases fit TRBD1. Germline loops: CDR1 MNHEY, CDR2 SMNVEV (reference sequence). V was clipped by 6 bases and J by 4 bases; unmatched bases: 1. CDR3 size: 13 residues. The CDR3 DNA is TGTGCCAGCAGCACAGGGGGCACCGGGGAGCTGTTTTTT. This translates into CASSTGGTGELFF.

The chain has TRBV10-1 and TRBJ2-5; no clear D gene. Germline CDR1 WNHNN, CDR2 SYGVQD (reference sequence). The germline V and J ends were trimmed by 3 bases and 7 bases, with 9 bases remaining between them. This CDR3 comprises 12 residues. The chain's CDR3 is CASSDPAGTQYF. CDR3 nucleotides: TGCGCCAGCAGTGACCCTGCAGGGACCCAGTACTTC.

The chain combines TRBV9 with TRBJ2-1, with D possibly called TRBD1 or TRBD2 (6 bases each). Trimming cost V 3 bases and J 3 bases, with 13 bases left between them. The germline V gene encodes CDR1 SGDLS and CDR2 YYNGEE. CDR3 length: 15 amino acids. CDR3 sequence reads: CASSEMGGSYNEQFF. CDR3 sequence (DNA): TGTGCCAGCAGCGAGATGGGGGGCAGCTACAATGAGCAGTTCTTC.

The V call is TRBV10-1, the J call TRBJ2-5, with 8 bases matching TRBD1. The CDR3 contains 16 residues. V was clipped by 5 bases and J by 5 bases; unmatched bases: 13. Germline assignment: CDR1 WNHNN and CDR2 SYGVQD (reference sequence). The CDR3 protein is CASSSSQPDRVETQYF. CDR3 nucleotide sequence: TGCGCCAGCAGTTCATCACAGCCGGACAGGGTTGAGACCCAGTACTTC.

V is TRBV15 and J is TRBJ2-3; no clear D. Germline lookup yields CDR1 LNHNV and CDR2 YYDKDF (reference sequence). V was clipped by 1 base and J by 0 bases, with 5 bases between them. CDR3 length: 14 amino acids. CDR3: CATSRGESTDTQYF. The CDR3 DNA reads TGTGCCACCAGCAGAGGGGAAAGCACAGATACGCAGTATTTT. Full variable domain (remainder filled in from reference TRBV15 and TRBJ2-3): DAMVIQNPRYQVTQFGKPVTLSCSQTLNHNVMYWYQQKSSQAPKLLFHYYDKDFNNEADTPDNFQSRRPNTSFCFLDIRSPGLGDTAMYLCATSRGESTDTQYFGPGTRLTVL.

The chain joins TRBV5-6 to TRBJ1-5; D ambiguous. This CDR3 comprises 13 residues. Looked up from germline, CDR1 is SGHDT and CDR2 is YYEEEE. V lost 6 bases, J lost 5 bases, and 12 bases lay in between. In DNA, the CDR3 is TGTGCCAGCACCCGAGGGAGGGATCAGCCCCAGCATTTT. It specifies CASTRGRDQPQHF.

There are a few counts of this clone. This rearrangement joins TRBV29-1 to TRBJ1-2; D is unclear. This CDR3 comprises 11 residues. Trimming cost V 6 bases and J 5 bases, with 10 bases left between them. The germline gives CDR1 SQVTM, CDR2 ANQGSEA. The DNA of the CDR3 is TGCAGCGTCGCGTCACTTTATGGCTACACCTTC. This sequence encodes CSVASLYGYTF. Together with reference TRBV29-1 and TRBJ1-2, the CDR3 gives the full variable domain: SAVISQKPSRDICQRGTSLTIQCQVDSQVTMMFWYRQQPGQSLTLIATANQGSEATYESGFVIDKFPISRPNLTFSTLTVSNMSPEDSSIYLCSVASLYGYTFGSGTRLTVV.